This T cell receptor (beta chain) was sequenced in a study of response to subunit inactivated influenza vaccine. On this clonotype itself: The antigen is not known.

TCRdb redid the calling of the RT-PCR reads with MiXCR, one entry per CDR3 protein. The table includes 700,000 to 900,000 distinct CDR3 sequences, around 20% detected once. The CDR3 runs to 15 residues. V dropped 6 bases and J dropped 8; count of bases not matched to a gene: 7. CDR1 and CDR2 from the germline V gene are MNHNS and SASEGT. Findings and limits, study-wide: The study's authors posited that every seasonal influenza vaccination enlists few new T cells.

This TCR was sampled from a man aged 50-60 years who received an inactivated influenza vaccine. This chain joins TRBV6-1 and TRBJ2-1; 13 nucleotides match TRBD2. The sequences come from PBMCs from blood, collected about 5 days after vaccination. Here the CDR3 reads CASRTSGGASYEQFF. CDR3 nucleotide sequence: TGTGCCAGCAGAACTAGCGGGGGGGCCTCATATGAGCAGTTCTTC.